In its sample, the clone carrying this T cell receptor (beta chain) was seen once. Its target is unknown. The data were obtained in a study of OX40 agonist ivuxolimab in advanced cancers. Study-wide results and limits: Certain nonresponders additionally had low normalized T-cell clonal expansion.

Germline V gives CDR1 SGHVS, CDR2 FNYEAQ. The germline V and J ends were trimmed by 7 bases and 0 bases, with 12 bases remaining between them. This CDR3 is 14 amino acids long. TCRdb's table, derived via immunoSEQ multiplex PCR, lists solely in-frame clones and lacks some. The table records under 150,000 clones, roughly 91% of them present only once. The sequencing here drew on CD4+ or CD8+ T cells sorted from blood, taken in a trial of the OX40 agonist ivuxolimab. The clonotype originates from an adult with an advanced solid tumor such as melanoma, head and neck, liver or kidney cancer. The chain joins TRBV7-6 to TRBJ1-1, with D unclear. CDR3 residues: CASTPRAVNTEAFF. The CDR3 nucleotides are TGTGCCAGCACCCCGAGGGCAGTGAACACTGAAGCTTTCTTT.